This T cell receptor (beta chain) was profiled in a study of blood T cell repertoires in COVID-19. The V and J ends lost 7 bases and 5 bases respectively, with 9 bases between them. CDR3 length: 12 residues. Germline V CDR1 and CDR2: MDHEN, SYDVKM. Data came from immunoSEQ multiplex PCR; TCRdb stores just in-frame clones and leaves some out. Among about 85,000 clones listed, 80% to 85% were seen once. The chain is built from TRBV28 and TRBJ1-5; no reliable D call. The sample taken for sequencing was peripheral blood. This TCR was sampled from a man between 60 and 75 years old with acute or convalescent COVID-19. This CDR3 reads CASTFTDQPQHF. CDR3 bases: TGTGCCAGCACCTTTACGGATCAGCCCCAGCATTTT.